Sequencing of this T cell receptor (beta chain) was carried out in a study of T cells in Graves' hyperthyroidism and ophthalmopathy (dated by TCRdb to the late 2010s). As for the study more broadly: Peripheral blood was collected at initial diagnosis, before any treatment. To identify TCR V-J signatures that set the groups apart, the researchers used a discovery cohort of 100 or so patients, made up of 40 to 45 with Graves' ophthalmopathy and 57 with stable Graves' hyperthyroidism. An independent validation cohort of fewer than 20 hyperthyroidism patients and about 15 patients who later progressed to ophthalmopathy tested prospective prediction of ophthalmopathy. The 95 to 100 discovery patients were randomly divided into training and test sets at a 7:3 ratio. In more than five Graves' hyperthyroidism patients, the study also compared T-cell repertoires from thyroid tissue with T-cell repertoires from blood. Following sampling, methimazole starting at 30 mg daily was given to hyperthyroidism patients, and high-dose intravenous methylprednisolone was given to ophthalmopathy patients. TCR Vbeta CDR3 sequencing of roughly 140 peripheral blood samples (approximately 44 ophthalmopathy, approximately 80 hyperthyroidism and some 17 progressor patients) is reported in the paper.

General findings and caveats noted by the study authors: In validation, the model predicted progression to ophthalmopathy with 65% to 71% sensitivity and over 72% specificity, a median of about six months before onset. Most expanded thyroid clonotypes (frequency above 0.001) were also detected in blood, a finding suggesting that blood repertoires may reflect thyroid immune responses. No statistical method was used to set the sample size in advance, and investigators knew the group allocation. A model built on a 13 V-J signature distinguished ophthalmopathy from stable hyperthyroidism, reaching 87.88% sensitivity and approximately 83% specificity in cross-validation and 80%/75% in testing.

Regarding this clonotype: Its cognate antigen has yet to be identified. Within one base of it there is no much larger clone, and no base qualities were kept.

Clipping removes 4 bases from V and 6 bases from J, with 9 as the unmatched junction base count. Reading the germline V gene gives CDR1 SGDLS and CDR2 YYNGEE. Measured from the cysteine to the phenylalanine, the CDR3 is 15 residues long. Only the CDR3 portion is preserved as DNA: 45 bases, with reading frame beginning at the first base. The TCR beta CDR3 regions were amplified from the RNA transcripts. For the first round of RT-PCR on the TCR CDR3, the HTBI primer set was used together with the Qiagen OneStep RT-PCR kit. The libraries were constructed in a second round of multiplex PCR and then size-selected and purified. The libraries were sequenced on an Illumina HiSeq2000 using paired-end 100 bp reads. On the authors' methods: Raw data were processed with SOAPnuke, discarding reads with adapters, uncalled bases, mean Phred below 15, or no exact constant-primer or identifier match. COPE v1.2.5 was used to merge the high-quality paired reads, and each unique nucleotide sequence was defined as a clonotype. Clonotypes were aligned to IMGT TRBV, TRBD and TRBJ reference segments using MiTCR v1.1. Analysis was restricted to V-J combinations with a frequency above 0.0001, which covered 99.2% of repertoires. A TCS score was defined as the ratio between F50 (clonal expansion) and ExV (chaos), using BLOSUM62-based TCRdist between CDR3 peptides within each V-J. Welch's t-statistics and random forest reduced some 510 V-J features to around 14, which were used in a naive Bayes classifier (R e1071). TCRdb cleaned the public reads at Q25 with fastp, built clones with MiXCR and kept in-frame beta chains. For every CDR3 protein sequence, its rows merge into one entry that carries the most common genes and DNA. TCRdb's processing, not the authors' own work, is the source of the V and J calls. The sample records 380,000 or so distinct CDR3 sequences, 14% of which are singletons. Of the sample, around 23% is held by the ten largest clones.

A patient counted as having stable Graves' hyperthyroidism if no progression to ophthalmopathy occurred over 18 months of follow-up. Hyperthyroidism patients were aged 18 to 65 years and newly diagnosed, with disease duration of less than 2 months. The study excluded patients with uncontrolled infections, other autoimmune diseases, pregnancy or lactation. Diagnoses relied on clinical symptoms, serum thyroxine and TRAb, thyroid ultrasound and orbital computed tomography. Ficoll-Paque density gradient centrifugation was used to isolate PBMCs from about 10 ml of fresh peripheral blood. Trizol reagent was used to extract total RNA, and RNA quality was then checked on an Agilent 2100 Bioanalyzer.

This TCR was sampled from a woman under 40 with Graves' hyperthyroidism. Rearrangement joined TRBV9 to TRBJ2-1; the junction holds 8 bases that match TRBD2. The source material was blood. The base sequence is TGTGCCAGCAGCCCACGACTAGCGCCCACCAATGAGCAGTTCTTC. The resulting protein is CASSPRLAPTNEQFF.